This TCR beta chain was retrieved from a study of cytomegalovirus exposure and HLA in healthy donors (dated by TCRdb to the late 2010s). For the study in its entirety: An earlier analysis of approximately 640 of the donors reported 250 to 300 Gb of sequence data and around 120 million unique TCR beta sequences from about 200 million T cells. In a later genetic analysis, genome-wide SNP genotypes for about 65% of the roughly 670 donors were used, and that subset was treated as a discovery cohort. In a later analysis, previously published TCR beta repertoires from 550 to 700 donors were re-analyzed and high-resolution HLA genotyping was added so that TCR occurrence patterns could be studied. An early release covering 500 to 750 HLA-typed donors comprised about 300 gigabases of sequencing data and around 80 million unique TCR sequences. The study was designed to test whether signatures of past pathogen exposure could be identified by cataloging public T cell receptors. The study profiled the T cell repertoires of under 700 subjects by immunosequencing and related them to cytomegalovirus serostatus. The number of donors typed differed by locus, with about 629-640 for A, B, C, DRB1 and DQB1, 522 for DQA1, nearly 610 for DPA1, and some 440 for DPB1. The study combined high-throughput TCR immunosequencing, statistical association of individual TCRs with disease status, and machine learning to predict cytomegalovirus infection status. Among 350 to 400 genotyped donors of the cohort, an average of around 240,000 unique TCR beta nucleotide sequences were sequenced per donor, roughly 18% of them non-productive. About 5 DR-DQ haplotypes were handled as single units for association and clustering, since linkage in the cohort was strong. Class I and class II HLA loci were covered by the typing at four-digit resolution. Among the approximately 400 genotyped donors, about 85% belonged to the genetic ancestry cluster associated with self-reported Caucasian donors. Donor age, sex, ethnicity and CMV serostatus were compiled together with the repertoire data. Along with the roughly 670-subject first cohort, a separate validation cohort of 120 different subjects was used. To decide whether each TCR beta V gene segment behaved as functional or pseudogenic, an earlier analysis of over 500 of the donors relied on high-throughput TCR beta sequencing. All discovery cohort repertoires had been generated using a single sequencing platform. The later analysis used no new phenotypic data to find candidate immune exposures, relying instead on TCR beta sequences and their occurrence across donors.

The paper's findings and limits, for the study overall: Linkage disequilibrium might explain the correlated functional status among segregating V segments, but an unknown experimental factor could not be excluded. The 87-base-pair reads could not distinguish some IMGT-functional V segments, including TRBV6-2 and TRBV6-3, so those segments were excluded. In a later analysis, TCR association rates were found to vary across HLA loci, with the most associated TCRs seen for DRB1 alleles and the fewest for HLA-C alleles. The cohort was sequenced for TCR beta chains only, and without alpha or paired-chain data the features that could be detected were limited. In a later analysis, 16,951 TCR beta sequences were associated with specific HLA alleles at a false discovery rate of 0.05. The study gave a list of around 170 TCR beta chains associated with cytomegalovirus. In a later analysis, several top co-occurrence clusters were reported to appear linked to parvovirus B19, influenza, CMV and Epstein-Barr virus. Because counts were too low, approximately 15 rarely observed V segments, including chromosome 9 orphons, were excluded from the earlier analysis of several hundred of the donors. Assigning TCR associations to individual alleles was difficult when HLA alleles, especially DR and DQ, strongly co-occurred. Most CMV-associated TCR beta chains appeared to be HLA-restricted in a later analysis, and the HLA associations seemed to be driven largely by CMV exposure. An earlier analysis of 450 to 750 of the donors showed that most TCR beta V segments appeared in productive rearrangements either about 87% or about 30% of the time, which broadly matched IMGT annotations. The only immune exposure information available for the cohort was CMV serostatus. The classifier was reported to diagnose cytomegalovirus status with high specificity and sensitivity in both the original cohort and the validation cohort. Most TCR sequences were seen in very few donors, while some public TCRs were found in many individuals. Compared with the roughly 710-donor mean, donors in an Asian-associated ancestry cluster had fewer N-insertions in productive TCRs, according to a later genetic analysis. Because some donors lacked HLA typing at each locus, the association tests relied only on the typed subset. A later genetic analysis associated a missense DCLRE1C variant with V-gene and J-gene trimming of TCR beta chains, and an independent cohort replicated the association. The sequencing pipeline was judged likely to have produced a cluster of highly shared sequence variants as a technical artifact. A few of the identified cytomegalovirus-associated TCR beta chains were confirmed in vitro to be specific for cytomegalovirus antigens. The presence/absence analyses assumed that sequencing depth was roughly uniform across donors, and that assumption may not be true. It was suggested by the authors that the approach could potentially be generalized to other disease states and immunological phenotypes. In a later analysis, HLA-associated TCR beta chains were found to be more clonally expanded and to have lower generation probabilities than equally common non-associated chains. A further reported finding was that TCR beta sequences accurately predicted the HLA-A and HLA-B alleles for most subjects in the first cohort.

The germline V gene specifies LGHNA as CDR1 and YSLEER as CDR2. V is shortened by 1 base, J by 8 bases, and the region joining them spans 14 bases. The CDR3 spans 15 residues, from the cysteine through the phenylalanine. The DNA shown is the 45-base CDR3, in frame from base 1. Library construction relied on the immunoSEQ multiplex PCR assay. For the multiplex PCR, a mixture combining 60 forward primers for TCR Vbeta segments and 13 reverse primers for TCR Jbeta segments was used. A multiplex PCR assay on genomic DNA amplified the CDR3 region of rearranged TCR beta genes. The amplified TCR beta libraries were sequenced on the Illumina HiSeq System as 87-base-pair reads. On the study's bioinformatics: Across the 670 or so repertoires, a later analysis counted some 80 million unique TCR beta chains, roughly 11 million of which were shared by at least two donors. Raw reads were error-corrected and collapsed into unique sequences with a nearest-neighbor algorithm that merged closely related sequences to remove PCR and sequencing errors. CDR3 sequences were aligned to IMGT reference sequences to assign V, D and J gene segments. For a sequence to be retained, at least a six-nucleotide match to both a V gene segment and a J gene segment was required. A rearrangement counted as productive if the CDR3 had no stop codons and remained in frame with V and J, and every other rearrangement counted as non-productive. CDR3 was defined by IMGT convention, running from the second conserved V-encoded cysteine to the conserved J-encoded phenylalanine. Sequences without an unambiguous match to a single V gene segment were excluded from the earlier analysis of 450 to 750 of the donors. In an earlier analysis of a few hundred of the donors, V segments were called functional above 56.7% productive rearrangements and were called segregating when the between-donor standard deviation exceeded 5%. A statistical classification framework was built to diagnose cytomegalovirus status from the catalog of TCR beta chain sequences. A later analysis assigned V and J genes by comparing TCR nucleotide sequences with IMGT/GENE-DB human TR gene sequences. The TCRdist pipeline was used in a later analysis to assign CDR3 sequences and most-parsimonious VDJ recombination scenarios. In a later analysis, every TCR beta chain was defined by the combination of its CDR3 amino acid sequence and its V-gene family, and reads without a unique V-gene family were dropped. To address suspected cross-contamination and a sequencing artifact, a later analysis removed a few hundred highly shared, low-generation-probability nucleotide sequences. A later analysis calculated a clonal expansion index for each public chain from normalized within-repertoire ranks of inferred template counts. A later analysis computed generation probabilities with a VDJ recombination model fitted to out-of-frame rearrangements, and checked the results against IGoR. In a later analysis, TCR-TCR, TCR-HLA and TCR-CMV co-occurrence was scored with hypergeometric tests, and a repertoire-size bias correction was applied to TCR pairs. To estimate false discovery rates, a later analysis permuted the HLA or CMV assignments 20 times. In a later analysis, co-occurring TCRs were grouped using DBSCAN, with TCRdist sequence similarity added in when clustering inside HLA-allele-positive subsets. For co-occurrence clustering, repertoires with fewer than 30,000 or more than 120,000 public chains were excluded, along with a handful of repertoires with anomalous nucleotide sharing. The table was pulled from immuneACCESS by TCRdb, which kept in-frame rearrangements only. Such tables lose some clones; where checked, under half of the loss comes from unresolved V genes, and the rest has no known cause. That table is the source of V, J and clone size, and D and trimming were worked out from the DNA. This sample gives about 160,000 clones in total; 80% to 90% of them show up just once. 2% to 2.5% of the sample is held by the ten biggest clonotypes.

In total, over 600 healthy bone marrow donors made up the cohort. Cohort members were all nominally healthy when sampled, although unrecorded immune exposures were likely present. The donor tested CMV seronegative and was one of the 352 seronegative cohort members. A peripheral blood sample was provided by each donor, and peripheral blood mononuclear cells were used for TCR beta sequencing. The Qiagen DNeasy Blood Extraction Kit was used to extract genomic DNA from the blood cell samples. This clone was counted a few times. Its antigen remains unidentified. The input lacks base qualities; no much larger clone sits a single base away.

Sequenced: PBMCs. The sequence came from a male donor in good health and CMV-seronegative. The chain is encoded by TRBV4-3 joined to TRBJ1-4; TRBD1 might be the D gene, on 5 matching bases. The DNA reads TGCGCCAGCAGCCAAGGTGGGCAGGGTAAGGAAAAACTGTTTTTT. It translates as CASSQGGQGKEKLFF.